The present entry profiles one T cell receptor beta chain with its context. The sample carries other DNA sequences with the same CDR3. Germline CDR1 reads SQVTM; CDR2 reads ANQGSEA. The germline V and J ends were trimmed by 4 bases and 5 bases, with 8 bases remaining between them. CDR3 length equals 12 residues. This sample was included in a study of cytomegalovirus exposure and HLA in healthy donors. The PCR contained 60 Vbeta and 13 Jbeta primers. Sequencing used immunoSEQ multiplex PCR; TCRdb keeps in-frame clones, though not all of them. The repertoire consists of roughly 100,000 clones, with about 70% occurring once and the leading ten covering approximately 2.5%.

This TCR came from a man between 50 and 59 years old in good health and CMV-seropositive. The sequencing input was PBMCs. This chain joins TRBV29-1 and TRBJ2-2; D not certain. For the CDR3, the DNA is TGCAGCGTTGGAGGAGCTACCGGGGAGCTGTTTTTT. Amino acid sequence: CSVGGATGELFF.